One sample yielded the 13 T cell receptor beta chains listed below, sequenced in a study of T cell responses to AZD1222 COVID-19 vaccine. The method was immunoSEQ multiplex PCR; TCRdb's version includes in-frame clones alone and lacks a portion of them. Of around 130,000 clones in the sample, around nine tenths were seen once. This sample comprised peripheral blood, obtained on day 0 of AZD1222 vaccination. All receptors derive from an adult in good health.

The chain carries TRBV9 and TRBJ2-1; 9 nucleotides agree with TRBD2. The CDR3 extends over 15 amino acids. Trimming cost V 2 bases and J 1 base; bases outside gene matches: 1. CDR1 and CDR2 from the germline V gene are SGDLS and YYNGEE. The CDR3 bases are TGTGCCAGCAGCGTTAGCGGGAGATCCTACAATGAGCAGTTCTTC. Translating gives CASSVSGRSYNEQFF.

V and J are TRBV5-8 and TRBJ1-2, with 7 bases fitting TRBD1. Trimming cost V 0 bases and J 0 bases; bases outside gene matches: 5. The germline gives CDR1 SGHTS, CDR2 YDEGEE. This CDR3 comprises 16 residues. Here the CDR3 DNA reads TGTGCCAGCAGCTTGGCGGGACAGCCAGCTAACTATGGCTACACCTTC. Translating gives CASSLAGQPANYGYTF.

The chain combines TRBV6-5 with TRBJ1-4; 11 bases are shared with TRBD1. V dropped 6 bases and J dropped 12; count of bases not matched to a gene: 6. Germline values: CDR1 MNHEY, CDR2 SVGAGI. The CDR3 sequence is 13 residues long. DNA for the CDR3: TGTGCCAGCAGAAACGGACAGGGGGCCCAACTGTTTTTT. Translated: CASRNGQGAQLFF.

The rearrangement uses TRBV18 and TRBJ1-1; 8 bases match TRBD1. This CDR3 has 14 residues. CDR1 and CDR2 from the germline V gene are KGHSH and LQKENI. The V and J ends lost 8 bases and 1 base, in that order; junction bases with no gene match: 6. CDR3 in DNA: TGTGCCAGCCTATCCGACAGGGGGAACACTGAAGCTTTCTTT. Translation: CASLSDRGNTEAFF.

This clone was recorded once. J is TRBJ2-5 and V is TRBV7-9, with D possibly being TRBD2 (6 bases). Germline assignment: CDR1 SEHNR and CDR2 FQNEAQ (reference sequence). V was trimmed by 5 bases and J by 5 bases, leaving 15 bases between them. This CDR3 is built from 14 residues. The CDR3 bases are TGTGCCAGCAGCGTCTTCGGGCTAGCGGAGACCCAGTACTTC. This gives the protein CASSVFGLAETQYF.

The CDR3 loop reads CSVEQGAAGQYF. CDR3 bases: TGCAGCGTTGAGCAGGGGGCCGCGGGCCAGTACTTC. V and J are TRBV29-1 and TRBJ2-7, with 8 bases fitting TRBD1. The CDR3 totals 12 residues. Germline assignment: CDR1 SQVTM and CDR2 ANQGSEA. J gave up 10 bases and V 3 bases, and 8 bases lay outside the gene matches.

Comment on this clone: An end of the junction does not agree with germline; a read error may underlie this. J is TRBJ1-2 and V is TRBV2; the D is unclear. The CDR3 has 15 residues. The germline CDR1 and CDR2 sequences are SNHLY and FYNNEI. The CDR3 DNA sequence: TGTGCCAGCAGAGAAGGGCTTTCGGAGAACTATGGCTACACCTTC. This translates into CASREGLSENYGYTF.

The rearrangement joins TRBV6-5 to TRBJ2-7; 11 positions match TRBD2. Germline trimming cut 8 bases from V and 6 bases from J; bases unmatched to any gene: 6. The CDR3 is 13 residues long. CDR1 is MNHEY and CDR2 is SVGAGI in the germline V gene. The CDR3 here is CASATSGSPEQYF. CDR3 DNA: TGTGCCAGCGCCACTAGCGGGAGCCCCGAGCAGTACTTC.

CDR3 nucleotides: TGTGCCACCAGCAGACCGGGACTAGCCGGACTAAACACCGGGGAGCTGTTTTTT. Protein: CATSRPGLAGLNTGELFF. This chain connects TRBV15 to TRBJ2-2; the match to TRBD2 covers 9 bases. The germline gives CDR1 LNHNV, CDR2 YYDKDF (reference sequence). This CDR3 region has 18 residues. With 2 bases clipped from V and 2 bases from J, the junction kept 9 bases outside the gene matches. Based on the CDR3 plus reference TRBV15 and TRBJ2-2, the full variable domain is DAMVIQNPRYQVTQFGKPVTLSCSQTLNHNVMYWYQQKSSQAPKLLFHYYDKDFNNEADTPDNFQSRRPNTSFCFLDIRSPGLGDTAMYLCATSRPGLAGLNTGELFFGEGSRLTVL.

Here the CDR3 reads CASTHRGGYEQYF. CDR3 nucleotide sequence: TGTGCCAGCACTCACAGGGGTGGCTACGAGCAGTACTTC. The chain couples TRBV3-1 (or the pseudogene TRBV3-2) to TRBJ2-7, with 7 bases matching TRBD1. Germline V gene sequence: CDR1 LGHDT, CDR2 YNNKEL (reference sequence). V was clipped by 7 bases and J by 3 bases; unmatched bases: 6. The CDR3 runs 13 residues.

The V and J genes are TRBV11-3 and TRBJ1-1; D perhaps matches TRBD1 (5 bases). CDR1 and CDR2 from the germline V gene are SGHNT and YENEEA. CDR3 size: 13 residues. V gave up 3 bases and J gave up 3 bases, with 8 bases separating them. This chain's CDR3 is CASSFGTDTEAFF. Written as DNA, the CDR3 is TGTGCCAGCAGCTTCGGGACGGACACTGAAGCTTTCTTT. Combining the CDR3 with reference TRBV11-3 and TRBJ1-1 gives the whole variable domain EAGVVQSPRYKIIEKKQPVAFWCNPISGHNTLYWYLQNLGQGPELLIRYENEEAVDDSQLPKDRFSAERLKGVDSTLKIQPAELGDSAVYLCASSFGTDTEAFFGQGTRLTVV.

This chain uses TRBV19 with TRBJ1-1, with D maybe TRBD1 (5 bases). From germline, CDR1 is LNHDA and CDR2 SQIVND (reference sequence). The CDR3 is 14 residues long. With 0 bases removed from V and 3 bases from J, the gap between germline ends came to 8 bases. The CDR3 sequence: CASSIEGDHTEAFF. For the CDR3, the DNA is TGTGCCAGTAGTATAGAGGGGGACCACACTGAAGCTTTCTTT.

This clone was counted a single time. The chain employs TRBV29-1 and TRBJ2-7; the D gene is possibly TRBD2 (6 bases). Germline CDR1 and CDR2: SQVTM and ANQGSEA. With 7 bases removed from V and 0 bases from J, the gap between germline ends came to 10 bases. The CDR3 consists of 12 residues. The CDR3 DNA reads TGCAGCGCAACGGGGGACTCCTACGAGCAGTACTTC. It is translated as CSATGDSYEQYF.